A selection of T cell receptor beta chains follows, all from one sample in a study of T-cell memory formation after mild COVID-19. Using its own MiXCR run on the 5' RACE reads, TCRdb lists one record per CDR3 protein. There are about 88,000 distinct CDR3 sequences in the sample; 20% to 30% occur only once, and under 45% lies in the top ten. Sequences were obtained from PBMCs or a T cell subset sorted from them (not recorded which). The origin of the receptors is a man aged 18 to 29 who had mild COVID-19 (a few samples of this study predate the infection). Cell type and time point are not known. Both conserved end residues are part of each CDR3. D genes are given only for firm matches. The size entry is marked missing in some rows and otherwise reads once, few, many or a size class.

NA	TRBV7-3	TRBJ2-3	TRBD1	CASSLWDSLRDTQYF	TGTGCCAGCAGCCTCTGGGACAGCCTTCGGGATACGCAGTATTTT
few	TRBV29-1	TRBJ2-5	TRBD1	CSVTGQGETQYF	TGCAGCGTTACAGGACAGGGAGAGACCCAGTACTTC
few	TRBV4-2	TRBJ2-5	NA	CASSQEFGGGETQYF	TGTGCCAGCAGCCAAGAGTTCGGGGGCGGGGAGACCCAGTACTTC
few	TRBV12-3/TRBV12-4	TRBJ2-4	NA	CASSLDSGGDIQYF	TGTGCCAGCAGTTTAGATAGTGGTGGGGACATTCAGTACTTC
few	TRBV6-5	TRBJ2-5	NA	CASSPNPRETQYF	TGTGCCAGCAGCCCAAATCCCAGGGAGACCCAGTACTTC
NA	TRBV9	TRBJ1-1	NA	CASSAVGGGEAFF	TGTGCCAGCAGCGCTGTCGGAGGGGGTGAAGCTTTCTTT
NA	TRBV10-3	TRBJ2-7	TRBD2	CAISDGGDLEQYF	TGTGCCATCAGTGATGGGGGGGACCTCGAGCAGTACTTC
few	TRBV6-6	TRBJ2-7	TRBD2	CASSYFLLAGAESYEQYF	TGTGCCAGCAGTTACTTCTTACTAGCGGGGGCCGAGTCCTACGAGCAGTACTTC
few	TRBV29-1	TRBJ1-2	NA	CSVEEVAEGYGYTF	TGCAGCGTTGAAGAAGTAGCGGAAGGCTATGGCTACACCTTC
once	TRBV7-9	TRBJ2-5	TRBD2	CASSTNRLARGGQETQYF	TGTGCCAGCAGCACGAATCGACTCGCGCGGGGGGGCCAGGAGACCCAGTACTTC
NA	TRBV9	TRBJ2-2	TRBD2	CASGTSGTGELFF	TGTGCCAGCGGGACTAGCGGCACCGGGGAGCTGTTTTTT
many	TRBV3-1	TRBJ2-1	TRBD2	CASSTRLAGGIIYNEQFF	TGTGCCAGCAGCACCCGACTAGCGGGGGGCATCATCTACAATGAGCAGTTCTTC
few	TRBV5-1	TRBJ2-1	TRBD2	CASSLVVAGGPEQFF	TGCGCCAGCAGCTTGGTAGTAGCGGGGGGCCCTGAGCAGTTCTTC
few	TRBV12-3/TRBV12-4	TRBJ2-7	TRBD1	CASSPQGLRYEQYF	TGTGCCAGCAGCCCACAGGGGTTGAGGTACGAGCAGTACTTC
few	TRBV7-6	TRBJ1-2	TRBD1	CASSTGTGGDKGYTF	TGTGCCAGCAGCACCGGGACAGGGGGCGATAAAGGCTACACCTTC
many	TRBV6-2/TRBV6-3	TRBJ2-2	NA	CASSYSKRDTGELFF	TGTGCCAGCAGTTACTCGAAAAGGGACACCGGGGAGCTGTTTTTT
few	TRBV7-6	TRBJ2-1	TRBD1	CASSQVDRGNEQFF	TGTGCCAGCAGCCAAGTGGACAGGGGGAATGAGCAGTTCTTC
NA	TRBV4-3	TRBJ1-1	TRBD1	CASSAQGLSTEAFF	TGCGCCAGCAGCGCACAGGGGTTGTCCACTGAAGCTTTCTTT
few	TRBV6-2/TRBV6-3	TRBJ1-1	NA	CASSYLDVGNTEAFF	TGTGCCAGCAGTTACTTGGACGTTGGGAACACTGAAGCTTTCTTT
NA	TRBV13	TRBJ2-7	TRBD2	CASSLLAGGREQYF	TGTGCCAGCAGCTTACTAGCGGGGGGGCGCGAGCAGTACTTC
few	TRBV6-4	TRBJ2-1	NA	CASSEEGGPYNEQFF	TGTGCCAGCAGTGAAGAGGGGGGCCCCTACAATGAGCAGTTCTTC
NA	TRBV20-1	TRBJ1-2	TRBD1	CSARLTGAYGYTF	TGCAGTGCTAGACTAACAGGGGCATATGGCTACACCTTC
NA	TRBV28	TRBJ2-5	NA	CASSLTTPGETQYF	TGTGCCAGCAGTCTAACAACACCGGGCGAGACCCAGTACTTC
few	TRBV7-8	TRBJ2-1	TRBD1	CASSSIAQGQGFREQFF	TGTGCCAGCAGCTCAATAGCGCAGGGACAGGGGTTTCGTGAGCAGTTCTTC
NA	TRBV4-1	TRBJ2-4	TRBD1	CASSQGTGKNIQYF	TGCGCCAGCAGCCAAGGGACAGGCAAAAACATTCAGTACTTC
NA	TRBV4-2	TRBJ1-1	NA	CASSQGGFGAFF	TGTGCCAGCAGCCAGGGCGGCTTTGGGGCTTTCTTT
NA	TRBV9	TRBJ2-5	NA	CASSSSGGGAWETQYF	TGTGCCAGCAGCTCGTCCGGAGGGGGGGCCTGGGAGACCCAGTACTTC
NA	TRBV15	TRBJ2-2	NA	CATSRVGTNTGELFF	TGTGCCACCAGCAGAGTTGGTACGAACACCGGGGAGCTGTTTTTT